Sequencing of this T cell receptor (beta chain) was carried out in a study of T cells in Graves' hyperthyroidism and ophthalmopathy. This clonotype was detected many times. From RNA transcripts, TCR beta CDR3 regions were amplified. Initially, a first-round RT-PCR of the TCR CDR3 employed the HTBI primer set. MiXCR, applied by TCRdb to the multiplex PCR reads, yields one record per CDR3 protein. The repertoire holds around 500,000 distinct CDR3 sequences, about 15% seen once, with about a sixth in the top ten. The CDR3 length is 12 residues. Germline CDR1 reads DFQATT; CDR2 reads SNEGSKA (reference sequence). V lost 6 bases and J lost 5, with 12 bases in between. Absence of ophthalmopathy progression within 18 months defined stable Graves' hyperthyroidism.

Input material: blood. This sequence was found in a woman between 18 and 29 years old with Graves' hyperthyroidism. This chain uses TRBV20-1 with TRBJ2-3; D remains ambiguous. CDR3 coding DNA: TGCAGTGCCGGTCCTGAGAAAGATACGCAGTATTTT. The encoded protein is CSAGPEKDTQYF.